Listed below are T cell receptor beta chains from one sample, sequenced in a study of blood T cell repertoires in COVID-19. This table comes from immunoSEQ multiplex PCR, and its TCRdb copy is limited to in-frame clones, with some not included. Counted here are tens of thousands of clones, roughly 80% occurring once; the ten biggest clones make up roughly 20%. The sequenced material came from peripheral blood. The receptor source for this set is an elderly man with active or convalescent COVID-19. Each CDR3 is given with its conserved first and last residue. A D gene is named only where the DNA matches it firmly. Clone size is not always given. Where it is, it says once, few, many or a class for expanded clones.

v_call	j_call	d_call	clone_size	cdr3_nt	cdr3_aa
TRBV18	TRBJ1-3	NA	NA	TGTGCCAGCTCATCCCCCGAGCCAGCGCACTCTGGAAACACCATATATTTT	CASSSPEPAHSGNTIYF
TRBV19	TRBJ2-1	TRBD2	NA	TGTGCCAGTAGGGACGGACTAGCTTATACGTATGAGCAGTTCTTC	CASRDGLAYTYEQFF
TRBV9	TRBJ1-5	NA	few	TGTGCCAGCAGCCCCAGTCATATAAGAAATCAGCCCCAGCATTTT	CASSPSHIRNQPQHF
TRBV6-6	TRBJ2-1	TRBD1	few	TGTGCCACTTCTAGGGGACAGGGGAACAATGAGCAGTTCTTC	CATSRGQGNNEQFF
TRBV6-5	TRBJ1-1	TRBD1	NA	TGTGCCAGCAGTTACACAGGGGTTACTGAAGCTTTCTTT	CASSYTGVTEAFF
TRBV28	TRBJ1-1	NA	NA	TGTGCCAGCAGAAACCAGGGGAGTACCGCTGAAGCTTTCTTT	CASRNQGSTAEAFF
TRBV18	TRBJ2-7	TRBD1	few	TGTGCCAGCTCAAGCGGACAGGGATTGATCTACGAGCAGTACTTC	CASSSGQGLIYEQYF
TRBV9	TRBJ2-7	NA	NA	TGTGCCAGCAGCGTTAGACAGTACGGTTACGAGCAGTACTTC	CASSVRQYGYEQYF
TRBV24-1	TRBJ1-1	NA	few	TGTGCCACCAGTGATGAGTACAGAAACACTGAAGCTTTCTTT	CATSDEYRNTEAFF
TRBV3-1/TRBV3-2	TRBJ2-1	NA	NA	TGTGCCAGCAGCCAAGATATGATGAGCTCCTACAATGAGCAGTTCTTC	CASSQDMMSSYNEQFF
TRBV6-1	TRBJ1-2	TRBD1	few	TGTGCCAGCAGTGAAGGGCTTGGGGACAGGGGGCTCTATGGCTACACCTTC	CASSEGLGDRGLYGYTF
TRBV5-8	TRBJ1-5	NA	NA	TGTGCCAGCACAAGATCAGGTCAGCCCCAGCATTTT	CASTRSGQPQHF
TRBV3-1/TRBV3-2	TRBJ2-3	TRBD2	NA	TGTGCCAGCAGCCAAGAGCGGGAGGGCAGCACAGATACGCAGTATTTT	CASSQEREGSTDTQYF
TRBV18	TRBJ1-5	TRBD1	few	TGTGCCAGCTCACCTGCCCCGACAGGGAATCAGCCCCAGCATTTT	CASSPAPTGNQPQHF
TRBV4-1	TRBJ1-2	TRBD1	NA	TGCGCCAGCAGCCTCCGACCGGGACAGGTGAATGGCTACACCTTC	CASSLRPGQVNGYTF
TRBV6-1	TRBJ1-3	NA	NA	TGTGCCAGCAGTGAAGAGAGGGAGAACACCATATATTTT	CASSEERENTIYF
TRBV18	TRBJ1-2	NA	NA	TGTGCCAGCTCACCCACTACGGAGGGCTCTAACTATGGCTACACCTTC	CASSPTTEGSNYGYTF
TRBV7-2	TRBJ1-5	TRBD1	once	TGTGCCAGCAGCTTAGTACAGGGACAGAATCAGCCCCAGCATTTT	CASSLVQGQNQPQHF
TRBV19	TRBJ1-5	NA	NA	TGTGCCAGTACGTCTTCCCTCAATCAGCCCCAGCATTTT	CASTSSLNQPQHF
TRBV6-1	TRBJ1-5	NA	once	TGTGCCAGCAGTGAATGGGGTGGGGGCCCTGAACTCAATCAGCCCCAGCATTTT	CASSEWGGGPELNQPQHF
TRBV24-1	TRBJ1-3	TRBD1	NA	TGTGCCACCAGTGATTCCCTTGGGACAGCCTCTGGAAACACCATATATTTT	CATSDSLGTASGNTIYF
TRBV4-2	TRBJ2-5	NA	NA	TGTGCCAGCAGCCAAGATCTTTCGGAGACCCAGTACTTC	CASSQDLSETQYF
TRBV2	TRBJ1-4	NA	NA	TGTGCCAGCAAAACTCTTAGGGGGTCAGTCTCGGGTGAAAAACTGTTTTTT	CASKTLRGSVSGEKLFF
TRBV7-5	TRBJ2-3	NA	few	TGTGTCAGAAGCGCGACTAGAATAAAACTAAGCACAGATACGCAGTATTTT	CVRSATRIKLSTDTQYF
TRBV7-2	TRBJ2-3	NA	NA	TGTGCCAGCAGCTTAGGGCGTCAGGGGATGACAGATACGCAGTATTTT	CASSLGRQGMTDTQYF